These 29 T cell receptor beta chains share one sample of origin, sequenced in a study of blood T cell repertoires in COVID-19. Here immunoSEQ multiplex PCR was the method, and the copy in TCRdb shows in-frame clones only, minus some. This sample yields roughly 150,000 clones, of which about 87% are seen a single time; roughly 2.5% belongs to the top ten. Input material: peripheral blood. Receptors were obtained from a woman older than 75 with COVID-19, enrolled during active disease.

The chain uses TRBV19 and TRBJ2-1; weak D call: TRBD1 (6 bases). The germline V and J ends were trimmed by 6 bases and 4 bases, with 16 bases remaining between them. The length of the CDR3 is 15 residues. CDR1 LNHDA and CDR2 SQIVND come from the germline V gene (reference sequence). Here the CDR3 DNA reads TGTGCCAGTAGGTCTGACAGGAGTTCATACAATGAGCAGTTCTTC. Amino acids: CASRSDRSSYNEQFF.

The chain recombines TRBV2 with TRBJ2-7; TRBD1 aligns across 9 bases. V was pared by 6 bases and J by 5 bases, with 5 bases of the junction left unmatched. CDR3 length: 13 amino acids. Per germline, CDR1 SNHLY and CDR2 FYNNEI. Written as DNA, the CDR3 is TGTGCCAGCAGAGAGGGACAGGGAAACGAGCAGTACTTC. Protein sequence: CASREGQGNEQYF.

V is TRBV19 and J is TRBJ1-1; D might be TRBD1 (5 bases). CDR1 LNHDA and CDR2 SQIVND come from the germline V gene (reference sequence). This CDR3 has 14 amino acids. V shed 4 bases and J shed 1 base, with 10 bases lying between them. The CDR3 reads CASSKGLANTEAFF. CDR3 DNA: TGTGCCAGTAGTAAGGGGCTTGCGAACACTGAAGCTTTCTTT.

The rearrangement uses TRBV7-7 and TRBJ2-7; 9 nucleotides align to TRBD1. Germline CDR1 is SSHAT and CDR2 is FNYEAQ (reference sequence). CDR3 length: 13 residues. V shed 5 bases, J shed 7 bases, and the junction held 6 bases outside the gene matches. CDR3 sequence: CASSEQGAGEQYF. Written as DNA, the CDR3 is TGTGCCAGCAGCGAACAGGGGGCTGGAGAGCAGTACTTC.

CDR3 sequence: CASMIQGNEKLFF. As DNA, the CDR3 is TGTGCCAGCATGATACAGGGTAATGAAAAACTGTTTTTT. The chain combines TRBV28 with TRBJ1-4; tentative D call: TRBD1 (6 bases). The V end lost 7 bases, the J end lost 4 bases, and 10 bases lay between the germline ends. The CDR3 totals 13 residues. CDR1 is MDHEN, CDR2 SYDVKM, per germline.

The chain is built from TRBV28 and TRBJ1-4; TRBD1 aligns across 7 bases. The CDR3 totals 14 residues. The J segment lost 8 bases and the V segment lost 2 bases, leaving 5 bases of the junction unmatched. CDR1 MDHEN and CDR2 SYDVKM come from the germline V gene. The CDR3 here is CASSLSRGAEKLFF. As DNA, the CDR3 is TGTGCCAGCAGTTTAAGCAGGGGGGCGGAAAAACTGTTTTTT.

The gene calls are TRBV9 and TRBJ2-2, with D possibly matching TRBD2 (5 bases). In germline, CDR1 is SGDLS, CDR2 YYNGEE. The ends were cut back, 0 bases at V and 4 bases at J, with 10 bases in the middle. The CDR3 spans 15 residues. This CDR3 is CASSVGGRGTGELFF. The CDR3 coding sequence is TGTGCCAGCAGCGTAGGCGGTCGGGGCACCGGGGAGCTGTTTTTT.

This rearrangement joins TRBV5-1 to TRBJ2-3; D is perhaps TRBD2 (5 bases). The CDR3 consists of 17 residues. CDR1 SGHRS and CDR2 YFSETQ come from the germline V gene. V lost 4 bases to trimming and J lost 2 bases, with 20 bases between them. The CDR3 protein is CASSNFGSGSSTDTQYF. CDR3 nucleotide sequence: TGCGCCAGCAGCAACTTCGGAAGCGGCTCTTCCACAGATACGCAGTATTTT.

The rearrangement uses TRBV5-6 and TRBJ2-5, with 8 nucleotides matching TRBD1. The CDR3 totals 16 residues. Germline V CDR1 and CDR2: SGHDT, YYEEEE. V lost 0 bases to trimming and J lost 2 bases; unmatched junction nucleotides: 6. The CDR3 DNA follows: TGTGCCAGCAGCTTGGGCCCAGGGGGCGGTCAAGAGACCCAGTACTTC. Encoded protein: CASSLGPGGGQETQYF.

This chain joins TRBV5-5 and TRBJ1-2; 9 nucleotides line up with TRBD1. The CDR3 covers 17 residues. Germline lookup yields CDR1 SGHKS and CDR2 YYEKEE (reference sequence). V gave up 3 bases and J gave up 4 bases; unmatched junction bases: 13. The DNA for the CDR3 is TGTGCCAGCAGCTCTATTACCGGACAGGGGACAACCTATGGCTACACCTTC. Translated, it gives CASSSITGQGTTYGYTF.

This chain connects TRBV5-6 to TRBJ1-2; 10 bases map to TRBD1. Germline CDR1 reads SGHDT; CDR2 reads YYEEEE. V lost 4 bases to trimming and J lost 4 bases; unmatched junction nucleotides: 7. This CDR3 region has 15 residues. CDR3 DNA: TGTGCCAGCAGCCGCACCGACAGGGGGCTCTATGGCTACACCTTC. Amino acids: CASSRTDRGLYGYTF.

In its sample, this clone was seen a few times. The chain joins TRBV4-1 to TRBJ2-5; 12 bases agree with TRBD2. V shed 0 bases and J 5 bases; nucleotides not matched to a gene: 13. The CDR3 consists of 19 residues. Per the germline V gene, CDR1 is MGHRA and CDR2 is YSYEKL. The CDR3 reads CASSQDYLAGGPLRETQYF. The CDR3 coding sequence is TGCGCCAGCAGCCAAGATTACCTAGCGGGAGGGCCGTTAAGGGAGACCCAGTACTTC.

The chain joins TRBV4-3 to TRBJ2-5, with a weak D call TRBD2 (6 bases). The V gene's germline CDR1 is LGHNA and CDR2 YSLEER. Trimming shortened V by 3 bases and J by 9 bases, and 14 bases separated the two germline ends. The CDR3 loop spans 13 amino acids. The CDR3 bases are TGCGCCAGCAGCCAGGATATCAGCGGGTCCCAGTACTTC. Translation: CASSQDISGSQYF.

The rearrangement joins TRBV5-1 to TRBJ2-3; D is possibly TRBD1 (5 bases). Looked up from germline, CDR1 is SGHRS and CDR2 is YFSETQ. The CDR3 totals 15 residues. The V end was cut by 2 bases, the J end by 2 bases, with 12 bases between. The CDR3 region is CASSFGRQLTDTQYF. DNA of the CDR3: TGCGCCAGCAGCTTCGGGCGACAGCTCACAGATACGCAGTATTTT.

This sequence joins TRBV6-5 and TRBJ1-1, with TRBD1 as a possible D gene (6 bases). The CDR3 has 13 amino acids. The germline V gene has CDR1 MNHEY and CDR2 SVGAGI. Trimming shortened V by 7 bases and J by 7 bases, and 16 bases separated the two germline ends. Written as DNA, the CDR3 is TGTGCCAGCACTTTCACCGGGACAAGTGAAGCTTTCTTT. Translating gives CASTFTGTSEAFF.

The chain couples TRBV7-9 to TRBJ2-7; D unclear. V lost 3 bases, J lost 7 bases, and 10 bases lay in between. The CDR3 has 12 residues. Germline V lookup: CDR1 SEHNR, CDR2 FQNEAQ (reference sequence). The DNA of the CDR3 is TGTGCCAGCAGCTTCACCCTTCAGGAGCAGTACTTC. Translation: CASSFTLQEQYF.

The chain links TRBV7-8 to TRBJ2-1; 15 nucleotides match TRBD2. CDR1 is SGHVS and CDR2 is FQNEAQ in the germline V gene. With 1 base clipped from V and 0 bases from J, the junction kept 4 bases outside the gene matches. The CDR3 is 19 amino acids. The CDR3 DNA is TGTGCCAGCAGCTTAGAAGGGACTAGCGGGGGGAGCTCCTACAATGAGCAGTTCTTC. Translating it yields CASSLEGTSGGSSYNEQFF.

This chain joins TRBV14 and TRBJ2-6; D ambiguous. The V end lost 1 base, the J end lost 3 bases, and 4 bases lay between the germline ends. The CDR3 has 14 residues. Germline V gene lookup returns CDR1 SGHDN and CDR2 FVKESK. For the CDR3, the DNA is TGTGCCAGCAGCCAAGGAGGTGGGGCCAACGTCCTGACTTTC. Encoded protein: CASSQGGGANVLTF.

This chain links TRBV28 with TRBJ1-1, with a weak D call TRBD1 (5 bases). Trimming left V 6 bases short and J 9 bases short, with 14 bases between. The CDR3 runs to 12 residues. CDR1 and CDR2 (germline): MDHEN, SYDVKM. CDR3 protein: CASSPLQGKAFF. The DNA for the CDR3 is TGTGCCAGCAGCCCGCTCCAGGGTAAAGCTTTCTTT.

This chain connects TRBV18 to TRBJ1-2, with D tentatively TRBD1 (6 bases). From germline, CDR1 is KGHSH and CDR2 LQKENI. V lost 2 bases and J lost 7, with 11 bases in between. This CDR3 comprises 13 residues. The CDR3 loop reads CASSPETDSGYTF. The CDR3 nucleotides read TGTGCCAGCTCACCAGAGACGGACAGTGGCTACACCTTC.

The rearrangement uses TRBV9 and TRBJ1-5; TRBD1 is a possible D gene (5 bases). The CDR3 sequence is 14 residues long. V lost 3 bases to trimming and J lost 0 bases, with 7 bases between them. Looked up from germline, CDR1 is SGDLS and CDR2 is YYNGEE. CDR3 sequence (DNA): TGTGCCAGCAGCGCGACAGCTAGCAATCAGCCCCAGCATTTT. Its protein is CASSATASNQPQHF.

The chain recombines TRBV5-1 with TRBJ1-6, with D perhaps TRBD1 (5 bases). The CDR3 has 15 residues. Trimming took off 0 bases at V and 7 bases at J, with 11 bases between the two ends. CDR1 and CDR2 from the germline V gene are SGHRS and YFSETQ. The CDR3 loop is CASSLAPGENSPLHF. In DNA, the CDR3 is TGCGCCAGCAGCTTGGCCCCGGGGGAAAATTCACCCCTCCACTTT. The whole variable domain, filled in from reference TRBV5-1 and TRBJ1-6, reads KAGVTQTPRYLIKTRGQQVTLSCSPISGHRSVSWYQQTPGQGLQFLFEYFSETQRNKGNFPGRFSGRQFSNSRSEMNVSTLELGDSALYLCASSLAPGENSPLHFGNGTRLTVT.

This sequence joins TRBV15 and TRBJ2-3; 9 nucleotides match TRBD1. The CDR3 consists of 14 residues. CDR1 LNHNV and CDR2 YYDKDF come from the germline V gene (reference sequence). Germline trimming cut 8 bases from V and 2 bases from J; bases unmatched to any gene: 5. CDR3 loop: CATRTGEYTDTQYF. DNA of the CDR3: TGTGCCACCCGGACAGGGGAATACACAGATACGCAGTATTTT.

This clone was seen just once. V is TRBV3-1 (or the pseudogene TRBV3-2) and J is TRBJ1-1; TRBD1 matches at 7 bases. The CDR3 contains 15 residues. V was pared by 5 bases and J by 1 base, with 7 bases of the junction left unmatched. Germline CDR1 and CDR2: LGHDT and YNNKEL (reference sequence). Here the CDR3 DNA reads TGTGCCAGCAGCTACCGACGGACAGGGAACACTGAAGCTTTCTTT. It translates to CASSYRRTGNTEAFF.

There are a few counts of this clone. This chain uses TRBV6-2 or TRBV6-3 with TRBJ1-5; D call uncertain. V lost 5 bases and J lost 4, with 15 bases in between. The CDR3 covers 15 residues. Germline CDR1 MNHEY, CDR2 SVGEGT. This CDR3 is CASSHNTGRNQPQHF. CDR3 coding DNA: TGTGCCAGCAGTCACAACACCGGGAGAAATCAGCCCCAGCATTTT.

The chain combines TRBV10-3 with TRBJ1-2, with 7 bases matching TRBD1. The CDR3 contains 13 residues. Trimming cost V 4 bases and J 2 bases; bases outside gene matches: 1. The germline CDR1 and CDR2 sequences are ENHRY and SYGVKD. The CDR3 loop is CAISGQGNYGYTF. DNA for the CDR3: TGTGCCATCAGTGGACAGGGAAACTATGGCTACACCTTC.

The rearrangement uses TRBV6-2 or TRBV6-3 and TRBJ1-2; D ambiguous. V dropped 0 bases and J dropped 3 bases, with 8 bases sitting between them. This CDR3 region has 14 residues. The V gene's germline CDR1 is MNHEY and CDR2 SVGEGT. CDR3 sequence reads: CASSYSMADYGYTF. The CDR3 DNA reads TGTGCCAGCAGTTACTCGATGGCCGACTATGGCTACACCTTC.

CDR3 protein: CASRLSSGNTIYF. The CDR3 nucleotides read TGTGCCAGCAGACTGAGCTCTGGAAACACCATATATTTT. The chain employs TRBV12-3 or TRBV12-4 and TRBJ1-3; D gene uncertain. Trimming removed 6 bases from V and 0 bases from J, with 6 bases in between. The CDR3 length is 13 residues.

The gene calls are TRBV7-2 and TRBJ1-2, with 8 positions matching TRBD1. With V trimmed by 4 bases and J by 2 bases, 0 bases remained unmatched. Germline loops: CDR1 SGHTA, CDR2 FQGNSA. This CDR3 is built from 13 residues. DNA for the CDR3: TGTGCCAGCAGCTGGACAGGGAACTATGGCTACACCTTC. It encodes CASSWTGNYGYTF.